One sample yielded the 27 T cell receptor beta chains listed below, sequenced in a study of T cells after yellow fever vaccination. TCRdb re-analysed the 5' RACE reads in MiXCR, keeping a single row per CDR3 protein. The sample records 200,000 to 300,000 distinct CDR3 sequences, approximately 6.8% being singletons. This sample comprised CD4+ T cells sorted from PBMCs, obtained on the day of the yellow fever booster vaccination. All receptors derive from a man aged 25-40 years who received the YFV17D yellow fever vaccine.

The chain is built from TRBV7-8 and TRBJ2-3; 7 bases line up with TRBD2. V shed 6 bases, J shed 2 bases, and the junction held 11 bases outside the gene matches. The CDR3 has 16 residues. Looked up from germline, CDR1 is SGHVS and CDR2 is FQNEAQ. The CDR3 DNA sequence: TGTGCCAGCAGTTTCCGTCCGGGACTAACCACAGATACGCAGTATTTT. Translation: CASSFRPGLTTDTQYF.

Many counts were recorded for this clonotype. The chain joins TRBV20-1 to TRBJ1-5; D might be TRBD1 (6 bases). The CDR3 extends over 14 amino acids. The germline gives CDR1 DFQATT, CDR2 SNEGSKA (reference sequence). V was trimmed by 1 base and J by 2 bases, leaving 9 bases between them. The CDR3 coding sequence is TGCAGTGCTAGAGGAGGGGGTGGCAATCAGCCCCAGCATTTT. This translates into CSARGGGGNQPQHF.

The rearrangement links TRBV18 to TRBJ2-5; D not resolved. Germline assignment: CDR1 KGHSH and CDR2 LQKENI. This CDR3 has 14 amino acids. Trimming left V 2 bases short and J 4 bases short, with 11 bases between. The CDR3 here is CASSPRPTPETQYF. The CDR3 DNA reads as TGTGCCAGCTCACCAAGACCAACCCCAGAGACCCAGTACTTC.

This clonotype appeared many times. V usage is TRBV5-1 and J usage is TRBJ2-2, with TRBD2 matching 8 bases. From germline, CDR1 is SGHRS and CDR2 YFSETQ. The V and J ends lost 4 bases and 1 base, in that order; junction bases with no gene match: 3. CDR3 length: 15 residues. The CDR3 sequence: CASSPTSGNTGELFF. The CDR3, as DNA: TGCGCCAGCAGCCCAACTAGCGGGAACACCGGGGAGCTGTTTTTT.

This clonotype was observed a handful of times. The genes are TRBV19 and TRBJ2-1; TRBD2 matches at 7 bases. J was trimmed by 0 bases and V by 1 base; bases with no gene match: 3. The germline CDR1 and CDR2 sequences are LNHDA and SQIVND (reference sequence). This CDR3 comprises 16 residues. The CDR3 nucleotides are TGTGCCAGTAGTATAGCTCGCGGGAGCTCCTACAATGAGCAGTTCTTC. Translating it yields CASSIARGSSYNEQFF.

The CDR3 DNA reads TGTGCCAGCAGAGAATCAGGCTCAAGCAACGAGCAGTACTTC. It yields the protein CASRESGSSNEQYF. J is TRBJ2-7 and V is TRBV12-3 or TRBV12-4; no reliable D call. The length of the CDR3 is 14 residues. Trimming shortened V by 6 bases and J by 5 bases, and 17 bases separated the two germline ends.

The table lists this clonotype with a count of one. This may be a read error, as it is one base from a much larger clone. The conserved phenylalanine or tryptophan normally closing the CDR3 is absent here, so this likely arose from a read error. DNA of the CDR3: TGCGCCAGCAGCTTGGGGCAGGTCTCTGGGGCCAACGTCCTGACTTAC. This gives the protein CASSLGQVSGANVLTY. The chain uses TRBV5-1 and TRBJ2-6; D remains ambiguous. V was shortened by 0 bases and J by 0 bases, with 7 bases between the two germline ends. The CDR3 loop spans 16 amino acids. Germline loops: CDR1 SGHRS, CDR2 YFSETQ.

V gene TRBV30 combines with J gene TRBJ1-2; D is possibly TRBD1 (6 bases). V lost 2 bases and J lost 6, with 13 bases in between. This CDR3 contains 13 residues. CDR1 and CDR2 (germline): GTSNPN, SVGIG (reference sequence). CDR3 residues: CAWSRGAYNGYTF. The CDR3 nucleotides read TGTGCCTGGAGTCGGGGGGCGTACAATGGCTACACCTTC.

Many counts were recorded for this clonotype. The V call is TRBV12-3 or TRBV12-4, the J call TRBJ2-3, with TRBD2 matching 8 bases. This CDR3 is 15 amino acids long. After removal of 3 bases from V and 0 bases from J, the junction contained 2 bases not matched to a gene. CDR3 region: CASSFSGTSTDTQYF. Here the CDR3 DNA reads TGTGCCAGCAGTTTTAGCGGGACTAGCACAGATACGCAGTATTTT.

The chain has TRBV2 and TRBJ2-5; D is unresolved. The CDR3 covers 11 residues. V dropped 3 bases and J dropped 5 bases, with 4 bases sitting between them. Per germline, CDR1 SNHLY and CDR2 FYNNEI. CDR3 sequence reads: CASSEIETQYF. The CDR3 region has the DNA TGTGCCAGCAGTGAGATTGAGACCCAGTACTTC.

This clonotype was found many times. The gene calls are TRBV12-3 or TRBV12-4 and TRBJ2-7; 7 nucleotides agree with TRBD2. After removal of 6 bases from V and 3 bases from J, the junction contained 5 bases not matched to a gene. CDR3 length: 13 residues. The CDR3 reads CASSRDYLYEQYF. The CDR3 DNA is TGTGCCAGCAGCAGGGACTACCTCTACGAGCAGTACTTC.

This clonotype was detected ten times or more. The CDR3 DNA reads as TGTGCCAGCAGCTTTGCCTCCGGGACAGGGGAGCAGTTCTTC. Translated: CASSFASGTGEQFF. The chain employs TRBV7-2 and TRBJ2-1, with 9 bases that match TRBD1. The CDR3 spans 14 residues. J gave up 10 bases and V 3 bases, and 7 bases lay outside the gene matches. Per the germline V gene, CDR1 is SGHTA and CDR2 is FQGNSA.

The chain combines TRBV7-2 with TRBJ2-1, with 7 bases fitting TRBD2. V was clipped by 5 bases and J by 4 bases; unmatched bases: 5. Germline V gives CDR1 SGHTA, CDR2 FQGNSA. CDR3 length: 14 amino acids. The CDR3 sequence: CASSQQAGYNEQFF. CDR3 nucleotides: TGTGCCAGCAGCCAACAAGCGGGGTACAATGAGCAGTTCTTC.

The V and J genes are TRBV6-2 or TRBV6-3 and TRBJ2-1; TRBD2 matches 7 bases. V shed 6 bases, J shed 5 bases, and the junction held 4 bases outside the gene matches. CDR3 length equals 13 residues. The V gene's germline CDR1 is MNHEY and CDR2 SVGEGT. The CDR3, as DNA: TGTGCCAGCAGAGCGGGGATGAACAATGAGCAGTTCTTC. It is translated as CASRAGMNNEQFF.

This clonotype was seen repeatedly, ten times or more. The CDR3: CASSQPGLAGEVSSYEQYF. The CDR3 DNA reads TGTGCCAGCAGCCAGCCGGGACTAGCGGGAGAGGTGAGCTCCTACGAGCAGTACTTC. V usage is TRBV3-1 and J usage is TRBJ2-7, with 14 bases identical to TRBD2. V trimming: 3 bases; J trimming: 0 bases; junction bases outside the gene matches: 10. The germline CDR1 and CDR2 sequences are LGHDT and YNNKEL (reference sequence). CDR3 size: 19 residues.

The rearrangement links TRBV12-3 or TRBV12-4 to TRBJ1-5; no firm D call. The V end lost 6 bases, the J end lost 2 bases, and 8 bases lay between the germline ends. This CDR3 comprises 13 residues. The chain's CDR3 is CASRSGGNQPQHF. In DNA, the CDR3 is TGTGCCAGCAGGTCTGGGGGCAATCAGCCCCAGCATTTT.

This clonotype appeared many times. J is TRBJ2-1 and V is TRBV7-2, with D hard to call. The CDR3 sequence is 13 residues long. The germline V and J ends were trimmed by 5 bases and 7 bases, with 12 bases remaining between them. Germline V lookup: CDR1 SGHTA, CDR2 FQGNSA. The CDR3 reads CASSLPPPNEQFF. The CDR3 nucleotides are TGTGCCAGCAGCCTACCCCCCCCAAATGAGCAGTTCTTC.

Many counts were recorded for this clonotype. The CDR3 DNA follows: TGTGCCAGCAGCGTAGGACAGCGGGTCACCGGGGAGCTGTTTTTT. This sequence encodes CASSVGQRVTGELFF. This chain links TRBV9 with TRBJ2-2; tentative D call: TRBD2 (6 bases). The CDR3 totals 15 residues. Germline V gives CDR1 SGDLS, CDR2 YYNGEE. The germline V and J ends were trimmed by 0 bases and 4 bases, with 10 bases remaining between them.

This clonotype turned up a few times. The CDR3 bases are TGCGCCAGCAGCACCGCCGGGACAGCCGAGCAGTACTTC. It yields the protein CASSTAGTAEQYF. The chain links TRBV5-1 to TRBJ2-7; TRBD1 matches 7 bases. Per the germline V gene, CDR1 is SGHRS and CDR2 is YFSETQ. V trimming: 4 bases; J trimming: 6 bases; junction bases outside the gene matches: 7. The CDR3 covers 13 residues.

This clonotype showed up many times. The chain recombines TRBV24-1 with TRBJ1-4; D not resolved. Germline V gene data show CDR1 as KGHDR and CDR2 as SFDVKD. The CDR3 covers 17 residues. Trimming cost V 7 bases and J 0 bases, with 17 bases left between them. DNA for the CDR3: TGTGCCACCAGGACCGAACGATGGGTTACAACTAATGAAAAACTGTTTTTT. This gives the protein CATRTERWVTTNEKLFF.

The sample holds a few counts of this clonotype. This chain uses TRBV10-3 with TRBJ2-1, with 10 bases that match TRBD2. CDR1 ENHRY and CDR2 SYGVKD come from the germline V gene. This CDR3 has 17 residues. V shed 3 bases, J shed 0 bases, and the junction held 5 bases outside the gene matches. The CDR3 here is CAISEPSGRSSYNEQFF. DNA for the CDR3: TGTGCCATCAGTGAACCTAGCGGGAGAAGCTCCTACAATGAGCAGTTCTTC.

This clonotype turned up a few times. The chain couples TRBV29-1 to TRBJ2-7; D unresolved. Germline V CDR1 and CDR2: SQVTM, ANQGSEA. V was shortened by 4 bases and J by 0 bases, with 7 bases between the two germline ends. This CDR3 spans 12 amino acids. This chain's CDR3 is CSVGPSSYEQYF. CDR3 sequence (DNA): TGCAGCGTTGGACCTAGCTCCTACGAGCAGTACTTC.

The V call is TRBV5-6, the J call TRBJ1-6; D unclear. The germline V gene has CDR1 SGHDT and CDR2 YYEEEE. V dropped 3 bases and J dropped 7 bases, with 14 bases sitting between them. The CDR3 is 15 amino acids. The CDR3 loop is CASSSVGSRNSPLHF. DNA of the CDR3: TGTGCCAGCAGCTCGGTGGGGTCCCGAAATTCACCCCTCCACTTT. The full variable domain, completed using reference TRBV5-6 and TRBJ1-6, is DAGVTQSPTHLIKTRGQQVTLRCSPKSGHDTVSWYQQALGQGPQFIFQYYEEEERQRGNFPDRFSGHQFPNYSSELNVNALLLGDSALYLCASSSVGSRNSPLHFGNGTRLTVT.

In this sample, this clonotype turned up a few times. This rearrangement joins TRBV2 to TRBJ2-3; D is perhaps TRBD1 or TRBD2 (5 bases each). Deletions cut 6 bases from V and 9 bases from J, with 25 bases between. Germline V gene sequence: CDR1 SNHLY, CDR2 FYNNEI. This CDR3 has 16 residues. CDR3 bases: TGTGCCAGCAGATTGGGACCCTCTTTCCCCGGGGACACGCAGTATTTT. It is translated as CASRLGPSFPGDTQYF. The complete variable domain, with remaining parts taken from reference TRBV2 and TRBJ2-3, reads EPEVTQTPSHQVTQMGQEVILRCVPISNHLYFYWYRQILGQKVEFLVSFYNNEISEKSEIFDDQFSVERPDGSNFTLKIRSTKLEDSAMYFCASRLGPSFPGDTQYFGPGTRLTVL.

This clonotype showed up just a few times. The rearrangement links TRBV20-1 to TRBJ2-1, with 7 bases fitting TRBD2. The V gene end was trimmed by 5 bases and the J gene end by 3 bases; junction bases not matched to a gene: 4. The CDR3 sequence is 13 residues long. Germline V gene lookup returns CDR1 DFQATT and CDR2 SNEGSKA (reference sequence). The CDR3 here is CSAVRTSYNEQFF. CDR3 DNA: TGCAGTGCTGTACGGACTAGCTACAATGAGCAGTTCTTC.

The genes are TRBV6-2 or TRBV6-3 and TRBJ2-4; D remains unclear. Germline V gene sequence: CDR1 MNHEY, CDR2 SVGEGT. V was shortened by 7 bases and J by 5 bases, with 12 bases between the two germline ends. This CDR3 spans 13 amino acids. The chain's CDR3 is CASTLRLQNIQYF. CDR3 DNA sequence: TGTGCCAGCACCCTCCGGCTCCAAAACATTCAGTACTTC.

This clonotype was seen more than once but under ten times. This chain's CDR3 is CAISESAGEISPLHF. CDR3 in DNA: TGTGCCATCAGTGAGTCGGCAGGGGAGATTTCACCCCTCCACTTT. The chain links TRBV10-3 to TRBJ1-6; D is perhaps TRBD1 (6 bases). The CDR3 has 15 residues. Trimming removed 0 bases at V and 9 bases at J, with 12 bases between. The V gene's germline CDR1 is ENHRY and CDR2 SYGVKD.